The 23 T cell receptor beta chains below come from one sample, sequenced in a study of cytomegalovirus exposure and HLA in healthy donors (dated by TCRdb to 2016 to 2017). Library preparation used the immunoSEQ multiplex PCR assay. The multiplex PCR relied on a mix of 60 forward primers for TCR Vbeta segments and 13 reverse primers for TCR Jbeta segments. TCRdb carries this immuneACCESS record with in-frame sequences only. Its versions omit some clonotypes, under half of them owing to an unresolved V gene in the studies checked, with the rest unexplained. This sample lists 110,000 or so clones; roughly 15% were detected once. In total, the top ten clones hold 0.83% of the sample. Sequencing was done on a sample of PBMCs. All receptors derive from a female donor in good health and CMV-seronegative.

Only a few counts were recorded for this clone. The chain is built from TRBV11-3 and TRBJ2-7, with a possible D match to TRBD1 (5 bases). Germline CDR1 and CDR2: SGHNT and YENEEA. This CDR3 has 14 residues. V lost 0 bases, J lost 5 bases, and 11 bases lay in between. This CDR3 reads CASSLEGGADEQYF. The DNA of the CDR3 is TGTGCCAGCAGCTTAGAAGGTGGGGCCGACGAGCAGTACTTC.

The sample holds a few counts of this clone. The chain recombines TRBV30 with TRBJ2-3; D uncertain. CDR3 size: 14 residues. Trimming cost V 0 bases and J 4 bases, with 11 bases left between them. Germline CDR1 GTSNPN, CDR2 SVGIG (reference sequence). CDR3 bases: TGTGCCTGGAGTGTATCGACTCTGGCAGATACGCAGTATTTT. Translated: CAWSVSTLADTQYF.

This sequence joins TRBV29-1 and TRBJ2-1; D might be TRBD2 (7 bases). Looked up from germline, CDR1 is SQVTM and CDR2 is ANQGSEA. The CDR3 length is 14 residues. The V and J ends lost 3 bases and 4 bases respectively, with 13 bases between them. CDR3 region: CSVEGGHGYNEQFF. The CDR3 nucleotides are TGCAGCGTTGAGGGGGGGCATGGGTACAATGAGCAGTTCTTC.

The sample holds a few counts of this clone. This chain joins TRBV4-1 and TRBJ2-7; D perhaps matches TRBD2 (6 bases). In germline, CDR1 is MGHRA, CDR2 YSYEKL. Trimming left V 0 bases short and J 5 bases short, with 14 bases between. The CDR3 totals 15 residues. CDR3 protein: CASSQDSGEWNEQYF. DNA of the CDR3: TGCGCCAGCAGCCAAGATTCGGGGGAGTGGAACGAGCAGTACTTC.

This clone was recorded a few times. This chain connects TRBV30 to TRBJ1-1; 8 positions agree with TRBD1. Germline CDR1 is GTSNPN and CDR2 is SVGIG (reference sequence). With V trimmed by 1 base and J by 11 bases, 6 bases remained unmatched. The CDR3 runs to 12 residues. The CDR3 DNA reads TGTGCCTGGAGTGCGACACGGACAGGGGCTTTCTTT. Its protein product is CAWSATRTGAFF.

This chain links TRBV7-2 with TRBJ1-5; 7 nucleotides match TRBD1. The CDR3 runs 15 residues. The junction had 6 bases not matched to a gene; V was cut back by 5 bases and J by 2 bases. The germline gives CDR1 SGHTA, CDR2 FQGNSA. The CDR3 bases are TGTGCCAGCAGCCAGCACAGGGGTGGCAATCAGCCCCAGCATTTT. Translating gives CASSQHRGGNQPQHF.

The chain employs TRBV2 and TRBJ1-2; D might be TRBD1 (6 bases). The CDR3 is 16 residues long. CDR1 SNHLY and CDR2 FYNNEI come from the germline V gene. V was cut by 6 bases and J by 0 bases, with 17 bases left in between. The CDR3 DNA sequence: TGTGCCAGCAGATCCTTGGGGGGGGCCCCTAACTATGGCTACACCTTC. Translating it yields CASRSLGGAPNYGYTF.

The table lists this clone with a few counts. The rearrangement joins TRBV30 to TRBJ2-4; D unclear. Looked up from germline, CDR1 is GTSNPN and CDR2 is SVGIG (reference sequence). V lost 0 bases, J lost 3 bases, and 12 bases lay in between. The CDR3 length is 15 residues. The CDR3 DNA sequence: TGTGCCTGGAGTGTAAAATCAGACAACAAAAACATTCAGTACTTC. Protein sequence: CAWSVKSDNKNIQYF.

On this clone itself: Other DNA sequences in the same sample also yield this CDR3. The genes are TRBV5-1 and TRBJ2-3; TRBD1 is a possible D gene (5 bases). The CDR3 extends over 15 amino acids. The germline gives CDR1 SGHRS, CDR2 YFSETQ. Deletions cut 0 bases from V and 0 bases from J, with 8 bases between. The CDR3, as DNA: TGCGCCAGCAGCTTGGGTGCAGGGAGCACAGATACGCAGTATTTT. Translated: CASSLGAGSTDTQYF.

This clone was picked up a small number of times. V is TRBV6-1 and J is TRBJ1-2; D might be TRBD1 (5 bases). The germline V gene has CDR1 MNHNS and CDR2 SASEGT. V was cut by 3 bases and J by 6 bases, with 8 bases left in between. The CDR3 is 12 residues long. CDR3 bases: TGTGCCAGCAGTGATCCAGGGAATGGCTACACCTTC. Encoded protein: CASSDPGNGYTF.

The V and J genes are TRBV15 and TRBJ2-7, with a possible D match to TRBD2 (6 bases). V lost 5 bases, J lost 2 bases, and 16 bases lay in between. Germline V CDR1 and CDR2: LNHNV, YYDKDF (reference sequence). The CDR3 extends over 15 amino acids. DNA of the CDR3: TGTGCCACCAGCCCACGCGCGGGGACGGCCTACGAGCAGTACTTC. Protein sequence: CATSPRAGTAYEQYF.

The chain recombines TRBV7-2 with TRBJ1-1; possible D gene TRBD1, 5 bases. CDR3 length equals 13 residues. The V and J ends lost 6 bases and 1 base respectively, with 9 bases between them. Germline V lookup: CDR1 SGHTA, CDR2 FQGNSA. DNA of the CDR3: TGTGCCAGCAGTCAGGGTAGGAACACTGAAGCTTTCTTT. Its translation: CASSQGRNTEAFF. The variable domain in full, with the rest retrieved from reference TRBV7-2 and TRBJ1-1, is GAGVSQSPSNKVTEKGKDVELRCDPISGHTALYWYRQSLGQGLEFLIYFQGNSAPDKSGLPSDRFSAERTGGSVSTLTIQRTQQEDSAVYLCASSQGRNTEAFFGQGTRLTVV.

The V gene is TRBV28, the J gene TRBJ1-1; D is uncertain. Trimming took off 10 bases at V and 3 bases at J, with 15 bases between the two ends. The CDR3 consists of 13 residues. From germline, CDR1 is MDHEN and CDR2 SYDVKM. The CDR3 here is CATRPGGHTEAFF. The CDR3 region has the DNA TGTGCCACACGTCCAGGAGGGCACACTGAAGCTTTCTTT. The full variable domain, with the rest looked up from reference TRBV28 and TRBJ1-1, is DVKVTQSSRYLVKRTGEKVFLECVQDMDHENMFWYRQDPGLGLRLIYFSYDVKMKEKGDIPEGYSVSREKKERFSLILESASTNQTSMYLCATRPGGHTEAFFGQGTRLTVV.

This chain links TRBV19 with TRBJ1-5; the match to TRBD1 covers 7 bases. Per the germline V gene, CDR1 is LNHDA and CDR2 is SQIVND (reference sequence). This CDR3 has 15 residues. Trimming at V came to 6 bases and at J to 1 base, leaving 6 bases not matched to a gene. The CDR3, as DNA: TGTGCCAGTAGAACCAGACAGGGAAGCAATCAGCCCCAGCATTTT. Protein: CASRTRQGSNQPQHF.

The chain recombines TRBV28 with TRBJ2-3; TRBD2 is a possible D gene (6 bases). This CDR3 contains 15 residues. Germline assignment: CDR1 MDHEN and CDR2 SYDVKM. The germline V and J ends were trimmed by 8 bases and 9 bases, with 24 bases remaining between them. This CDR3 is CASSRYSEGTSTQYF. CDR3 sequence (DNA): TGTGCCAGCTCTAGGTACTCGGAGGGTACTTCAACGCAGTATTTT. The variable domain in full, with the rest retrieved from reference TRBV28 and TRBJ2-3, is DVKVTQSSRYLVKRTGEKVFLECVQDMDHENMFWYRQDPGLGLRLIYFSYDVKMKEKGDIPEGYSVSREKKERFSLILESASTNQTSMYLCASSRYSEGTSTQYFGPGTRLTVL.

This clone occurred a few times. The chain joins TRBV6-1 to TRBJ1-5, with D unresolved. The CDR3 spans 13 residues. V was pared by 4 bases and J by 3 bases, with 7 bases between. Per the germline V gene, CDR1 is MNHNS and CDR2 is SASEGT. The CDR3: CASSVDYNQPQHF. The CDR3 DNA reads as TGTGCCAGCAGTGTAGACTACAATCAGCCCCAGCATTTT.

This clone was counted a few times. This chain's CDR3 is CASSPRSSGVETQYF. The CDR3 DNA sequence: TGTGCCAGCAGTCCTCGATCTAGCGGGGTGGAGACCCAGTACTTC. V usage is TRBV6-1 and J usage is TRBJ2-5, with 9 nucleotides matching TRBD2. This CDR3 comprises 15 residues. Germline CDR1 is MNHNS and CDR2 is SASEGT. V was clipped by 5 bases and J by 5 bases; unmatched bases: 9.

In this sample, this clone turned up a few times. The chain carries TRBV5-1 and TRBJ1-3; no clear D gene. CDR1 SGHRS and CDR2 YFSETQ come from the germline V gene. The CDR3 length is 17 residues. Trimming cost V 0 bases and J 0 bases, with 13 bases left between them. The CDR3 DNA sequence: TGCGCCAGCAGCTTGGCTCCCATCACAGTCTCTGGAAACACCATATATTTT. It yields the protein CASSLAPITVSGNTIYF.

This clone turned up a few times. The gene calls are TRBV4-1 and TRBJ2-3; 9 bases agree with TRBD1. CDR3 length equals 13 residues. From germline, CDR1 is MGHRA and CDR2 YSYEKL. The V and J ends lost 1 base and 9 bases, in that order; junction bases with no gene match: 2. CDR3 amino acids: CASSQVGQGTQYF. As DNA, the CDR3 is TGCGCCAGCAGCCAAGTAGGACAGGGGACGCAGTATTTT.

The chain carries TRBV11-2 and TRBJ2-1; 8 bases match TRBD1. Germline V gene sequence: CDR1 SGHAT, CDR2 FQNNGV. The CDR3 runs to 16 residues. After removal of 6 bases from V and 3 bases from J, the junction contained 10 bases not matched to a gene. The CDR3 here is CASSLPPGGYYNEQFF. DNA for the CDR3: TGTGCCAGCAGTCTCCCTCCAGGGGGCTACTACAATGAGCAGTTCTTC.

The chain recombines TRBV5-1 with TRBJ1-2; the D gene is possibly TRBD1 (6 bases). V was shortened by 0 bases and J by 4 bases, with 10 bases between the two germline ends. The CDR3 loop spans 14 amino acids. The germline V gene has CDR1 SGHRS and CDR2 YFSETQ. This CDR3 reads CASSLAGDSYGYTF. CDR3 nucleotide sequence: TGCGCCAGCAGCTTGGCAGGGGATAGCTATGGCTACACCTTC.

The J gene is TRBJ2-7, the V gene TRBV15; tentatively, D is TRBD1 (6 bases). V was shortened by 0 bases and J by 3 bases, with 12 bases between the two germline ends. Germline CDR1 is LNHNV and CDR2 is YYDKDF (reference sequence). The CDR3 loop spans 15 amino acids. The CDR3 sequence: CATSRDPGVLYEQYF. The CDR3 nucleotides read TGTGCCACCAGCAGAGATCCAGGGGTGCTCTACGAGCAGTACTTC.

The chain joins TRBV30 to TRBJ1-6; D not resolved. CDR1 GTSNPN and CDR2 SVGIG come from the germline V gene (reference sequence). CDR3 length: 12 residues. V lost 5 bases and J lost 10, with 12 bases in between. The CDR3 sequence: CAWDQTGSPLHF. CDR3 nucleotides: TGTGCCTGGGACCAGACCGGGTCACCCCTCCACTTT.